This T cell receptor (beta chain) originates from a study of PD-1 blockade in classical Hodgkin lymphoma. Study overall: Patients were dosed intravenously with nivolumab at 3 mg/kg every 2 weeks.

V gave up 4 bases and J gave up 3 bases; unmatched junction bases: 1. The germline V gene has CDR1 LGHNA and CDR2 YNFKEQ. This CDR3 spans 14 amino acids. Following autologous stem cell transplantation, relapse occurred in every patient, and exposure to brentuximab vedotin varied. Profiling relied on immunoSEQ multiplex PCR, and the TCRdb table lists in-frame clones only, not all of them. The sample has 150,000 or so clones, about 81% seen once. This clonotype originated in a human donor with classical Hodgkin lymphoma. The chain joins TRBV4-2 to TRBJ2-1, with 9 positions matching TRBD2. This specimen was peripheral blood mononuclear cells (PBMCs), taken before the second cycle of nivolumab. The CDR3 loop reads CASSRLAVYNEQFF. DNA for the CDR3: TGTGCCAGCAGCCGACTAGCGGTCTACAATGAGCAGTTCTTC.